This is a list of T cell receptor beta chains from one sample in a study of blood T cell repertoires in COVID-19. The repertoire was sequenced with immunoSEQ multiplex PCR; TCRdb's copy has only in-frame clones and lacks some. The table includes around 160,000 clones, roughly 86% detected once. Material: peripheral blood. The receptors come from a human donor in a cohort sampled during active COVID-19. The CDR3 runs from the conserved cysteine through the conserved F or W. A D gene is named only where the DNA matches it firmly. Size is stated for part of the rows, as once, few or many counts, or as a class when the clone is expanded.

cdr3_aa cdr3_nt j_call d_call v_call clone_size
CASSIVSSGRSGEQFF TGTGCCAGTAGTATAGTCTCTAGCGGGAGGTCAGGTGAGCAGTTCTTC TRBJ2-1 TRBD2 TRBV19 NA
CASSYGPGGATNEKLFF TGCGCCAGCAGCTATGGACCAGGGGGCGCAACTAATGAAAAACTGTTTTTT TRBJ1-4 TRBD1 TRBV5-1 NA
CACGAGGPSYNEQFF TGTGCCTGTGGAGCGGGAGGGCCATCCTACAATGAGCAGTTCTTC TRBJ2-1 TRBD2 TRBV19 NA
CASSLTSARDTQYF TGTGCCAGCAGTTTAACTAGCGCCAGGGATACGCAGTATTTT TRBJ2-3 TRBD2 TRBV28 NA
CASSSGQGTDTQYF TGCGCCAGCAGCTCGGGACAGGGGACAGATACGCAGTATTTT TRBJ2-3 TRBD1 TRBV5-1 NA
CASSPIVSPLHF TGTGCCAGCAGCCCTATCGTTTCACCCCTCCACTTT TRBJ1-6 NA TRBV11-2 NA
CASSAYRGSTEKLFF TGTGCCAGTAGTGCCTACCGAGGATCTACTGAAAAACTGTTTTTT TRBJ1-4 NA TRBV19 NA
CAWNSGLAGEQFF TGTGCCTGGAACTCCGGACTAGCGGGAGAGCAGTTCTTC TRBJ2-1 TRBD2 TRBV30 NA
CATSSLLTGGSGNTIYF TGTGCCACCAGCAGTTTACTGACAGGGGGCTCTGGAAACACCATATATTTT TRBJ1-3 TRBD1 TRBV15 NA
CASSLLRTDTQYF TGTGCCAGCAGCCTGCTACGCACAGATACGCAGTATTTT TRBJ2-3 NA TRBV11-2 once
CASSYWTQNRLPIQAFF TGTGCCAGCAGTTATTGGACCCAAAACAGGCTACCAATCCAAGCTTTCTTT TRBJ1-1 NA TRBV27 NA
CASSQLHGTARQLTGELFF TGTGCCAGCAGCCAACTCCACGGGACAGCCAGACAGCTCACCGGGGAGCTGTTTTTT TRBJ2-2 TRBD1 TRBV11-2 few
CASSPGTGSYNEQFF TGTGCCAGCTCACCAGGGACAGGGTCCTACAATGAGCAGTTCTTC TRBJ2-1 TRBD1 TRBV18 NA
CASSVDRDYGYTF TGTGCCAGCAGCGTAGACAGGGACTATGGCTACACCTTC TRBJ1-2 TRBD1 TRBV7-2 NA
CASSTYLSSYNEQFF TGTGCCAGCTCAACGTACCTCAGCTCCTACAATGAGCAGTTCTTC TRBJ2-1 NA TRBV18 once
CAYWAGGRNTIYF TGTGCTTACTGGGCAGGGGGCAGAAACACCATATATTTT TRBJ1-3 TRBD1 TRBV7-7 NA
CASSLASRDSKNIQYF TGTGCCAGCAGCCTGGCTTCCCGGGACAGCAAAAACATTCAGTACTTC TRBJ2-4 TRBD1 TRBV5-6 NA
CASSPSGRLAEQYF TGTGCCAGCAGCCCGAGCGGGAGATTGGCCGAGCAGTACTTC TRBJ2-7 TRBD2 TRBV5-6 NA
CASSPRKDSFLRF TGTGCCAGCAGCCCCCGTAAGGACAGTTTCCTAAGGTTT TRBJ1-5 NA TRBV12-3/TRBV12-4 few
CASSIVIGGSQETQYF TGTGCCAGTAGTATCGTTATAGGGGGCAGCCAAGAGACCCAGTACTTC TRBJ2-5 TRBD1 TRBV19 NA
CASSSEGDSGANVLTF TGTGCCAGCAGCAGCGAGGGAGACTCTGGGGCCAACGTCCTGACTTTC TRBJ2-6 NA TRBV7-9 NA
CASSFLQGQPQHF TGTGCCAGCAGTTTTCTCCAGGGACAGCCCCAGCATTTT TRBJ1-5 NA TRBV27 NA
CASSVTGTGYQPQHF TGTGCCAGCAGCGTCACCGGGACAGGGTACCAGCCCCAGCATTTT TRBJ1-5 TRBD1 TRBV7-2 NA
CASSFRDSRNQPQHF TGTGCCAGCAGTTTCCGGGACAGCCGCAATCAGCCCCAGCATTTT TRBJ1-5 TRBD1 TRBV6-6 once
CASSQEPGTASYEQYF TGCGCCAGCAGCCAAGAGCCCGGGACAGCCTCCTACGAGCAGTACTTC TRBJ2-7 TRBD1 TRBV4-1 once
CASGTRAWNEQFF TGTGCATCCGGGACTAGGGCCTGGAATGAGCAGTTCTTC TRBJ2-1 TRBD2 TRBV12-3/TRBV12-4 NA
CASSYTGFTDTQYF TGTGCCAGTAGTTATACGGGGTTCACAGATACGCAGTATTTT TRBJ2-3 NA TRBV19 NA
CASSELWGQGAYEQYF TGTGCCAGCAGTGAACTTTGGGGACAGGGGGCATACGAGCAGTACTTC TRBJ2-7 TRBD1 TRBV2 NA
CASSPKGEQPQHF TGTGCCAGCAGCCCCAAGGGGGAACAGCCCCAGCATTTT TRBJ1-5 NA TRBV7-2 NA
CASSLPNSPLHF TGTGCCAGCAGCCTACCTAATTCACCCCTCCACTTT TRBJ1-6 NA TRBV5-4 NA
CASSSRQGHNSPLHF TGTGCCAGCAGTTCTAGACAGGGGCACAATTCACCCCTCCACTTT TRBJ1-6 TRBD1 TRBV3-1/TRBV3-2 NA
CASSQKTTSGGQETQYF TGTGCCAGCAGCCAAAAAACTACTAGCGGGGGACAAGAGACCCAGTACTTC TRBJ2-5 TRBD2 TRBV3-1/TRBV3-2 NA
CASSRNQGGNEQFF TGTGCCAGCAGTAGGAATCAGGGTGGCAATGAGCAGTTCTTC TRBJ2-1 NA TRBV7-6 NA
CASSHPTYNEQFF TGTGCCAGCAGTCACCCGACTTACAATGAGCAGTTCTTC TRBJ2-1 NA TRBV28 NA
CASSPAGRRRFF TGTGCCAGCAGTCCGGCCGGGAGGAGGAGGTTTTTT TRBJ1-4 NA TRBV12-3/TRBV12-4 NA
CASTSGLRTDTQYF TGTGCCAGCACAAGCGGCTTACGCACAGATACGCAGTATTTT TRBJ2-3 NA TRBV5-4 NA
CAISESSRTSGMGNEQFF TGTGCCATCAGTGAGTCGAGTCGGACTAGCGGGATGGGGAATGAGCAGTTCTTC TRBJ2-1 TRBD2 TRBV10-3 NA
CASSPDISVNTEAFF TGTGCCAGCTCACCAGACATTTCAGTGAACACTGAAGCTTTCTTT TRBJ1-1 NA TRBV18 once
CASSWTGGTDGYTF TGCGCCAGCAGCTGGACAGGGGGGACGGATGGCTACACCTTC TRBJ1-2 TRBD1 TRBV5-1 NA
CATSERDYSTDTQYF TGTGCCACCAGTGAACGGGACTACTCCACAGATACGCAGTATTTT TRBJ2-3 TRBD2 TRBV24-1 NA
CASSLYPGAQYF TGTGCCAGCAGTTTATACCCGGGAGCGCAGTATTTT TRBJ2-3 NA TRBV28 NA
CSALRDTQYF TGCAGTGCTCTGAGGGATACGCAGTATTTT TRBJ2-3 NA TRBV20-1 NA
CASSFHERRQETQYF TGTGCCAGCAGCTTTCACGAGCGGAGACAAGAGACCCAGTACTTC TRBJ2-5 NA TRBV7-8 NA
CASSGGGAYTGELFF TGCGCCAGCAGCGGAGGGGGGGCGTACACCGGGGAGCTGTTTTTT TRBJ2-2 NA TRBV5-1 NA
CASSLPLQGGNEQFF TGTGCCAGCAGTCTACCCTTACAGGGAGGGAATGAGCAGTTCTTC TRBJ2-1 NA TRBV28 NA
CASSPRAGGEDTQYF TGCGCCAGCAGCCCCCGAGCGGGGGGGGAAGATACGCAGTATTTT TRBJ2-3 TRBD2 TRBV4-3 NA
CASSSGTRYEKLFF TGTGCCAGCAGCTCCGGGACACGATATGAAAAACTGTTTTTT TRBJ1-4 NA TRBV7-8 NA
CASSSRGLANEKLFF TGTGCCAGCAGCTCAAGGGGGCTCGCTAATGAAAAACTGTTTTTT TRBJ1-4 TRBD1 TRBV7-2 NA
CATRTGMNTEAFF TGTGCCACACGGACAGGGATGAACACTGAAGCTTTCTTT TRBJ1-1 TRBD1 TRBV19 NA
CASSYTTGYEQFF TGTGCCAGCAGTTACACAACAGGGTATGAGCAGTTCTTC TRBJ2-1 NA TRBV6-6 NA
CASSFDRRSSYEQYF TGTGCCAGCAGCTTCGATCGGAGGAGCTCCTACGAGCAGTACTTC TRBJ2-7 NA TRBV5-5 NA
CASSHGYRSSYNSPLHF TGTGCCAGCAGTCACGGGTACAGGAGCTCCTATAATTCACCCCTCCACTTT TRBJ1-6 NA TRBV27 NA
CASSLRTGGLNTEAFF TGTGCCAGCAGTTTAAGGACAGGGGGCTTGAACACTGAAGCTTTCTTT TRBJ1-1 TRBD1 TRBV28 NA
CATSSGQGFSYEQYF TGTGCCACCAGCAGCGGACAGGGGTTCTCCTACGAGCAGTACTTC TRBJ2-7 TRBD1 TRBV15 NA
CASRRGDRGAISSYNSPLHF TGTGCCAGCAGACGGGGGGACCGAGGCGCGATCAGCTCCTATAATTCACCCCTCCACTTT TRBJ1-6 NA TRBV3-1/TRBV3-2 once
CASSHPGGNTEAFF TGTGCCAGCAGCCACCCAGGGGGGAACACTGAAGCTTTCTTT TRBJ1-1 TRBD1 TRBV4-2 NA
CASSYAGGSGNEQFF TGTGCCAGCAGTTACGCGGGGGGGAGTGGGAATGAGCAGTTCTTC TRBJ2-1 TRBD2 TRBV6-6 NA
CASSKMTGTNTEAFF TGCGCCAGCTCAAAGATGACCGGGACAAATACTGAAGCTTTCTTT TRBJ1-1 NA TRBV5-1 NA
CAWSVLYTDTQYF TGTGCCTGGAGTGTACTCTACACAGATACGCAGTATTTT TRBJ2-3 NA TRBV30 few
CASGTGANEKLFF TGTGCCAGCGGGACAGGGGCGAATGAAAAACTGTTTTTT TRBJ1-4 TRBD1 TRBV28 NA